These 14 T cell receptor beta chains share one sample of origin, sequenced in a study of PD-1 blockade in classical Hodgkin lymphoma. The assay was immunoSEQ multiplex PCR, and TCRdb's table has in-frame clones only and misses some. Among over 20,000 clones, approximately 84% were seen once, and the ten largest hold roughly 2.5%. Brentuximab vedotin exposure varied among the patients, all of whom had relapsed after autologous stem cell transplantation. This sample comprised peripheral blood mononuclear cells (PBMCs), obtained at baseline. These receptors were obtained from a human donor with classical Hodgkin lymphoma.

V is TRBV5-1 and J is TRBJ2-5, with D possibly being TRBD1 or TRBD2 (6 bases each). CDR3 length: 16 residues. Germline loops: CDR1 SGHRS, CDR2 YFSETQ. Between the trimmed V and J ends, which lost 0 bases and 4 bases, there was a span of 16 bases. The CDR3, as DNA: TGCGCCAGCAGCTTGGATATGTGGGGGGCCGGAGAGACCCAGTACTTC. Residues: CASSLDMWGAGETQYF.

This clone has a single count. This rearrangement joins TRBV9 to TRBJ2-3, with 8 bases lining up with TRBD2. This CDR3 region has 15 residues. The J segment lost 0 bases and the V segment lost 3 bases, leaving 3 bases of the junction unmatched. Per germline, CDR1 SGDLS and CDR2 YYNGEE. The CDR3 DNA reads TGTGCCAGCAGCGCTAGCGGGCTAAGCACAGATACGCAGTATTTT. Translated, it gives CASSASGLSTDTQYF.

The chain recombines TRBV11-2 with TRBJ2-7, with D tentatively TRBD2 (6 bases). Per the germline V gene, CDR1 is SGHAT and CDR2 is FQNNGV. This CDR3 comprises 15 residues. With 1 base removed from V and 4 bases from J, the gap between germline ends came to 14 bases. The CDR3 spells CASSLVGGNEYEQYF. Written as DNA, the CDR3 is TGTGCCAGCAGCTTAGTTGGGGGGAATGAGTACGAGCAGTACTTC.

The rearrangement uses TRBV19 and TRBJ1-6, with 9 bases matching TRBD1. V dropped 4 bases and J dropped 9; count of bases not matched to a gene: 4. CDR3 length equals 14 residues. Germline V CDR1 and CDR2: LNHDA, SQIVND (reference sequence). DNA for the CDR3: TGTGCCAGTAGTAAACAGGGGGCGGTTTCACCCCTCCACTTT. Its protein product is CASSKQGAVSPLHF. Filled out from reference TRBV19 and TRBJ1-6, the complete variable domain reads DGGITQSPKYLFRKEGQNVTLSCEQNLNHDAMYWYRQDPGQGLRLIYYSQIVNDFQKGDIAEGYSVSREKKESFPLTVTSAQKNPTAFYLCASSKQGAVSPLHFGNGTRLTVT.

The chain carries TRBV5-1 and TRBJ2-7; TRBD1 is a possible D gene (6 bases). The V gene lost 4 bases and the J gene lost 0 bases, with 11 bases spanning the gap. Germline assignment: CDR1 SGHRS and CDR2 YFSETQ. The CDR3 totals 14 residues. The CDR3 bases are TGCGCCAGCAGCGTAGGACAGAGCTCCTACGAGCAGTACTTC. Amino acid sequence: CASSVGQSSYEQYF.

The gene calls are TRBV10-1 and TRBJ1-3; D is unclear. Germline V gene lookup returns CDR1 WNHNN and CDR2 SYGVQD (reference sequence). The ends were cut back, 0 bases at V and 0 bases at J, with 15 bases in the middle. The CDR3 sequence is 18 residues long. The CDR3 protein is CASSESLSSTGSGNTIYF. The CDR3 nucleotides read TGCGCCAGCAGTGAGTCCTTATCCTCGACGGGCTCTGGAAACACCATATATTTT.

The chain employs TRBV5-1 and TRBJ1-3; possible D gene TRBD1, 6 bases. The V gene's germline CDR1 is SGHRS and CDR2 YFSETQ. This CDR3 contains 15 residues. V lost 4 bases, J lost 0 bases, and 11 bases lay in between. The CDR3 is CASSLSDSSGNTIYF. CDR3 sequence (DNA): TGCGCCAGCAGCCTTTCGGACAGCTCTGGAAACACCATATATTTT.

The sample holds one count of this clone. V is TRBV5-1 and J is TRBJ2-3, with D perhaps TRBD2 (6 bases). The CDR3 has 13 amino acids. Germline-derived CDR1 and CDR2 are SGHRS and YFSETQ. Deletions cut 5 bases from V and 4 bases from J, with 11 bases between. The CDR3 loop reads CASSSGSADTQYF. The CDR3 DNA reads TGCGCCAGCAGTTCCGGGAGCGCAGATACGCAGTATTTT.

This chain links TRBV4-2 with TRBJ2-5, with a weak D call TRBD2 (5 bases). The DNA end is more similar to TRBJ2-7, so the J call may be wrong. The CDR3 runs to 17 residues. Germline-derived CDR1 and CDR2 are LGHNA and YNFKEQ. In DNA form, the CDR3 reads TGTGCCAGCAGCCAAGATCGCAGCGGAACAGTCTCCTACGAGCAGTACTTC. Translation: CASSQDRSGTVSYEQYF.

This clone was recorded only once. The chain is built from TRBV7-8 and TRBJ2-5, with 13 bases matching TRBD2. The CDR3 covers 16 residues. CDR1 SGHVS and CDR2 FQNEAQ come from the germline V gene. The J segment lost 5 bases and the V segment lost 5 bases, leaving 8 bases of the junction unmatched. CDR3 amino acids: CASSATSGGAGETQYF. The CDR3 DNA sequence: TGTGCCAGCAGCGCAACTAGCGGGGGGGCCGGGGAGACCCAGTACTTC. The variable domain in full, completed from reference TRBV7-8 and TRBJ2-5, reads GAGVSQSPRYKVAKRGQDVALRCDPISGHVSLFWYQQALGQGPEFLTYFQNEAQLDKSGLPSDRFFAERPEGSVSTLKIQRTQQEDSAVYLCASSATSGGAGETQYFGPGTRLLVL.

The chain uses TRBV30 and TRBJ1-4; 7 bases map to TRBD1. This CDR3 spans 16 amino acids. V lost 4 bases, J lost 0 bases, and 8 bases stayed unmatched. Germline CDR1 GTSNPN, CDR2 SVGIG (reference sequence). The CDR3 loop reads CAWNRQGGATNEKLFF. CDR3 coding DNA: TGTGCCTGGAACCGACAGGGTGGCGCAACTAATGAAAAACTGTTTTTT.

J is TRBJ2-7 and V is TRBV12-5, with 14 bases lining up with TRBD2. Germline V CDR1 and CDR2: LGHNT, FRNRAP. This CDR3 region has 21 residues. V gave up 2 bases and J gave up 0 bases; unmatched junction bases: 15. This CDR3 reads CASGLIYLGLAGAKSSYEQYF. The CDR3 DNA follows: TGTGCTAGTGGTTTGATCTACTTGGGACTAGCGGGGGCTAAGAGCTCCTACGAGCAGTACTTC.

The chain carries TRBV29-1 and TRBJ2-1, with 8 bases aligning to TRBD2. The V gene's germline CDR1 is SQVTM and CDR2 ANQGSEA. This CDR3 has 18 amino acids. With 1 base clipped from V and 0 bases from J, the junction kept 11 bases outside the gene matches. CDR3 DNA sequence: TGCAGCGTTGAAGTAATGGCGGGGGGCCTTAGCTCCTACAATGAGCAGTTCTTC. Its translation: CSVEVMAGGLSSYNEQFF.

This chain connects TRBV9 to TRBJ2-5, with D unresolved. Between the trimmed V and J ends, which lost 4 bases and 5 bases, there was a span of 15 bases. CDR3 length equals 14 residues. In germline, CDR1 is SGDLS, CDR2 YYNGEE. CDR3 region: CASSLGSPPETQYF. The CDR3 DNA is TGTGCCAGCAGCCTTGGATCACCCCCGGAGACCCAGTACTTC.